A single sample is the source of the 7 T cell receptor beta chains below, sequenced in a study of beta chain features in type 1 diabetes. Whole-study results and caveats: Across all four CD4+ subsets, people with type 1 diabetes showed modestly shorter TCRB CDR3s.

The investigators reverse transcribed all of the isolated RNA, so they sequenced expressed TCRB transcripts. The data were produced by immunoSEQ multiplex PCR, yet TCRdb's version contains in-frame clones alone and is incomplete. The table includes 250,000 or so clones, over 20% detected once. Antigens of these TCRs are unknown. The sequencing input was naive CD4+ T cells from blood. These receptors came from a woman aged 40 to 49 with type 1 diabetes.

This chain connects TRBV13 to TRBJ2-1, with 12 bases aligning to TRBD2. Germline trimming cut 4 bases from V and 6 bases from J; bases unmatched to any gene: 1. The CDR3 consists of 14 residues. Germline V CDR1 and CDR2: PRHDT, FYEKMQ (reference sequence). The CDR3 here is CASSSGLAGNEQFF. DNA for the CDR3: TGTGCCAGCAGCTCGGGACTAGCGGGCAATGAGCAGTTCTTC. Full variable domain (remainder filled in from reference TRBV13 and TRBJ2-1): AAGVIQSPRHLIKEKRETATLKCYPIPRHDTVYWYQQGPGQDPQFLISFYEKMQSDKGSIPDRFSAQQFSDYHSELNMSSLELGDSALYFCASSSGLAGNEQFFGPGTRLTVL.

In this sample, this clone turned up a few times. The rearrangement joins TRBV4-1 to TRBJ1-2; 7 bases match TRBD1. CDR1 MGHRA and CDR2 YSYEKL come from the germline V gene. V lost 2 bases to trimming and J lost 8 bases; unmatched junction nucleotides: 11. The CDR3 consists of 15 residues. CDR3 bases: TGCGCCAGCAGCCAACCTGCCAGGGGGTCGAGGGGCTACACCTTC. This sequence encodes CASSQPARGSRGYTF.

The J gene is TRBJ2-7, the V gene TRBV20-1; no clear D. Germline V lookup: CDR1 DFQATT, CDR2 SNEGSKA (reference sequence). The CDR3 is 10 amino acids. Trimming took off 6 bases at V and 7 bases at J, with 10 bases between the two ends. CDR3 nucleotides: TGCAGTGCCTACTCCCGTGAGCAGTACTTC. Translation gives CSAYSREQYF.

V is TRBV15 and J is TRBJ1-2; no reliable D call. Germline assignment: CDR1 LNHNV and CDR2 YYDKDF (reference sequence). Trimming cost V 1 base and J 4 bases, with 10 bases left between them. There are 14 residues in the CDR3. The CDR3 region has the DNA TGTGCCACCAGCAGAGTTGCGTCCGGCTATGGCTACACCTTC. This gives the protein CATSRVASGYGYTF.

This clone was seen a handful of times. V is TRBV7-3 and J is TRBJ1-1; TRBD1 is a possible D gene (6 bases). Germline CDR1 and CDR2: SGHTA and FQGTGA. V dropped 4 bases and J dropped 3 bases, with 15 bases sitting between them. The CDR3 has 15 residues. DNA of the CDR3: TGTGCCAGCAGCTCGACAGGAAGGGCCCACACTGAAGCTTTCTTT. This encodes CASSSTGRAHTEAFF.

This clone occurred a few times. This chain links TRBV5-1 with TRBJ2-3; 7 bases match TRBD2. This CDR3 is built from 14 residues. Germline V gene lookup returns CDR1 SGHRS and CDR2 YFSETQ. Germline trimming cut 2 bases from V and 2 bases from J; bases unmatched to any gene: 2. The CDR3 loop is CASSFRLATDTQYF. Written as DNA, the CDR3 is TGCGCCAGCAGCTTTAGACTAGCCACAGATACGCAGTATTTT.

The chain joins TRBV2 to TRBJ2-7; a weak D match, TRBD2 (5 bases). The CDR3 extends over 12 amino acids. V lost 8 bases, J lost 9 bases, and 17 bases lay in between. CDR1 is SNHLY and CDR2 is FYNNEI in the germline V gene. CDR3 in amino acids: CASGEGPSGQYF. The CDR3 coding sequence is TGTGCCAGCGGAGAGGGTCCTTCCGGGCAGTACTTC.